Detailed here is one TCR beta chain. Its specific antigen is unknown. Per-base quality was not reported, and no clone a single base away is much larger than it. This record comes from a study of vaccination effects on CD4 cells after COVID-19 (dated by TCRdb to between 2021 and 2022). Some background on the complete study: Two doses of either the BNT162b2 or the mRNA-1273 mRNA SARS-CoV-2 vaccine were administered to participants. The study compared SARS-CoV-2 spike-specific CD4+ TCR repertoires before and after mRNA vaccination in COVID-19 convalescent patients and infection-naive vaccine recipients. A total of nine to ten COVID-19 convalescent patients and several SARS-CoV-2-naive healthy vaccine recipients were included in the full study. In the study, cultures from other donors were sequenced using the Oncomine TCR Beta short-read assay on an Illumina iSeq 100. Paper-wide results and their limitations: In healthy vaccine recipients, vaccine-induced clones were almost all SARS-CoV-2 mono-reactive, with only 1 of 255 being cross-reactive with common cold coronaviruses. The study was limited by a small number of convalescent patients and lacked early post-infection timepoints. Both infection-induced and vaccine-induced clones contracted markedly at late post-vaccination timepoints, which is consistent with waning T cell responses.

In the ViraFEST assay, PBMC were stimulated with viral peptide pools, and TCR sequencing was then used to find antigen-specific CD4+ T cell clonotypes based on their expansion. After around 11 days of culture, CD4+ T cells were isolated with the EasySep CD4+ T cell isolation kit. The absence of prior SARS-CoV-2 infection in healthy vaccine recipients was confirmed by negative nucleocapsid antibodies before and after vaccination. Each well held around 2 million PBMC cultured in IMDM containing approximately 5% human AB serum, about 10 IU/ml IL-2 and gentamicin, along with about 9.5 ug/ml peptides. On days 3 and 7, half of the culture medium was replaced with fresh IL-2-containing medium. Unless noted otherwise, every peptide stimulation condition was cultured in triplicate wells. Using Ficoll-Paque Plus gradient centrifugation, PBMC were separated from whole blood and then either used fresh or cryopreserved at -140C. The spike proteins of SARS-CoV-2 and of the common cold coronaviruses HCoV-NL63, HCoV-OC43 and HCoV-229E were spanned by overlapping peptide pools. The QIAamp micro DNA kit was used to extract genomic DNA from the cultured CD4+ T cells.

The protocol used for the library was the immunoSEQ multiplex PCR assay. TCR beta CDR3 sequencing was performed on DNA from the cultured, isolated CD4+ T cells. Processing in the source paper ran as follows. Non-productive TCR sequences were removed, reads were trimmed to the CDR3 region, and CDR3s of at least 7 amino acids were retained. The MANAFEST web app was used to identify antigen-specific clonotypes by comparing expansion in peptide wells with expansion in reference cultures. Positive clones required FDR<0.05 expansion versus reference and all other wells, odds ratio above 5, and frequency above 0.1% in two replicate wells. Clonotypes significantly expanded in SARS-CoV-2 spike wells and in at least one common cold coronavirus spike condition were defined as cross-reactive. Using the stringdist R package, CDR3 similarity was measured by Levenshtein distance, and unrooted trees were constructed with ape in R 3.6.1. Here the immuneACCESS table is served through TCRdb, limited to in-frame sequences with V and J called. Missing clones are a known gap in these copies; in checked studies unresolved V genes cover under half, and the rest lacks a known reason. The V and J calls and clone size were taken over from that table, and D and trimming were inferred from the DNA. This sample comprises around 55,000 clones, 55% to 75% of them detected only once. About a sixth of the sample is in the top ten clones.

The junction shows trimming of 6 bases on V and 8 bases on J, and the gene matches do not reach 8 bases of it. The CDR3, cysteine through phenylalanine, is 13 amino acids long. Kept here is only the CDR3 DNA, which spans 39 bases and is read in frame from base 1. Looking up the germline V gene yields CDR1 MNHNS and CDR2 SASEGT. This sequence uses TRBV6-1 and TRBJ1-2; 8 central nucleotides agree with TRBD1. The sample was CD4+ T cells from PBMCs cultured with SARS-CoV-2 spike peptides, taken before COVID-19 vaccination. Interpreted using the paper, the cell subset or site label stands for: SARS-CoV-2 spike overlapping peptide pool stimulation. This receptor was taken from a human donor who received a COVID-19 vaccine. The CDR3 region has the sequence CASSQQGARGYTF. In nucleotides, the sequence is TGTGCCAGCAGCCAGCAGGGGGCAAGGGGCTACACCTTC.